The 23 T cell receptor beta chains in this list originate from one sample, sequenced in a study of blood T cell repertoires in COVID-19. Generated by immunoSEQ multiplex PCR, the TCRdb table keeps only in-frame clones and is missing some. The table includes some 240,000 clones, about four fifths detected once. The source material was peripheral blood. Every receptor here comes from a woman aged 80 or over with acute or convalescent COVID-19.

The rearrangement uses TRBV12-3 or TRBV12-4 and TRBJ1-1; TRBD1 is a possible D gene (6 bases). The CDR3 has 13 residues. Trimming removed 5 bases from V and 3 bases from J, with 10 bases in between. This CDR3 reads CASSPGHYTEAFF. CDR3 bases: TGTGCCAGCAGTCCGGGACACTACACTGAAGCTTTCTTT.

In this sample, this clone turned up once. The chain uses TRBV28 and TRBJ1-2, with 7 nucleotides matching TRBD1. This CDR3 has 15 residues. After removal of 4 bases from V and 8 bases from J, the junction contained 13 bases not matched to a gene. Germline V lookup: CDR1 MDHEN, CDR2 SYDVKM. This CDR3 reads CASSSRQGRIDGYTF. In nucleotides, the CDR3 is TGTGCCAGCAGTTCAAGACAGGGAAGAATTGACGGCTACACCTTC.

The chain uses TRBV7-3 and TRBJ2-3; the D gene is possibly TRBD2 (5 bases). In germline, CDR1 is SGHTA, CDR2 FQGTGA. V was shortened by 1 base and J by 3 bases, with 11 bases between the two germline ends. The CDR3 totals 15 residues. CDR3 residues: CASSLSGFTTDTQYF. CDR3 coding DNA: TGTGCCAGCAGCTTAAGCGGGTTCACAACAGATACGCAGTATTTT. The variable domain in full, with the rest retrieved from reference TRBV7-3 and TRBJ2-3, is GAGVSQTPSNKVTEKGKYVELRCDPISGHTALYWYRQSLGQGPEFLIYFQGTGAADDSGLPNDRFFAVRPEGSVSTLKIQRTERGDSAVYLCASSLSGFTTDTQYFGPGTRLTVL.

As DNA, the CDR3 is TGCGCCAGCAAGGCAGGGACAGGAAACTATGGCTACACCTTC. This encodes CASKAGTGNYGYTF. The chain couples TRBV5-1 to TRBJ1-2; TRBD1 aligns across 8 bases. The germline CDR1 and CDR2 sequences are SGHRS and YFSETQ. Trimming at V came to 6 bases and at J to 2 bases, leaving 6 bases not matched to a gene. The length of the CDR3 is 14 residues.

The chain uses TRBV7-9 and TRBJ2-7; 9 bases are shared with TRBD1. V was pared by 6 bases and J by 1 base, with 4 bases of the junction left unmatched. In germline, CDR1 is SEHNR, CDR2 FQNEAQ (reference sequence). This CDR3 has 14 amino acids. CDR3 in amino acids: CASRTGTGSYEQYF. The CDR3 coding sequence is TGTGCCAGCAGGACCGGGACAGGGTCCTACGAGCAGTACTTC.

The chain carries TRBV7-9 and TRBJ2-7; TRBD1 matches at 9 bases. The CDR3 loop spans 13 amino acids. The germline gives CDR1 SEHNR, CDR2 FQNEAQ (reference sequence). Losses at the gene ends were 3 bases for V and 3 bases for J; bases not matched to a gene: 0. CDR3 coding DNA: TGTGCCAGCAGCTTGACAGGGGGCTACGAGCAGTACTTC. This gives the protein CASSLTGGYEQYF.

The DNA for the CDR3 is TGTGCCAGCAGTGAGAACAGAGTCAATTCACCCCTCCACTTT. This translates into CASSENRVNSPLHF. The chain recombines TRBV2 with TRBJ1-6; unclear D gene. Germline assignment: CDR1 SNHLY and CDR2 FYNNEI. There are 14 residues in the CDR3. V was shortened by 3 bases and J by 7 bases, with 10 bases between the two germline ends.

V is TRBV19 and J is TRBJ1-2; TRBD1 aligns across 7 bases. Germline CDR1 LNHDA, CDR2 SQIVND (reference sequence). The CDR3 is made up of 16 amino acids. The V segment lost 7 bases and the J segment 0 bases; nucleotides outside the gene matches: 11. CDR3 nucleotides: TGTGCCAGTAAGAGGTCCGGGACAGCACCTAACTATGGCTACACCTTC. It specifies CASKRSGTAPNYGYTF. The full variable domain, in which reference TRBV19 and TRBJ1-2 provide the parts outside the CDR3, is DGGITQSPKYLFRKEGQNVTLSCEQNLNHDAMYWYRQDPGQGLRLIYYSQIVNDFQKGDIAEGYSVSREKKESFPLTVTSAQKNPTAFYLCASKRSGTAPNYGYTFGSGTRLTVV.

J is TRBJ1-6 and V is TRBV5-5; D might be TRBD1 (6 bases). This CDR3 spans 12 amino acids. Trimming removed 4 bases from V and 16 bases from J, with 15 bases in between. Germline lookup yields CDR1 SGHKS and CDR2 YYEKEE (reference sequence). CDR3 sequence (DNA): TGTGCCAGCAGCCTGGAACAGGGCTTTCTCCACTTT. Its protein is CASSLEQGFLHF.

V gene TRBV7-6 combines with J gene TRBJ2-1, with TRBD1 identical over 11 bases. The CDR3 extends over 15 amino acids. Germline V lookup: CDR1 SGHVS, CDR2 FNYEAQ. After removal of 2 bases from V and 10 bases from J, the junction contained 7 bases not matched to a gene. CDR3 sequence reads: CASSLIRTGGAEQFF. The CDR3 bases are TGTGCCAGCAGCTTAATTCGGACAGGGGGCGCAGAGCAGTTCTTC.

The chain uses TRBV3-1 (or the pseudogene TRBV3-2) and TRBJ1-2; TRBD1 agrees at 9 bases. Per germline, CDR1 LGHDT and CDR2 YNNKEL (reference sequence). The trim removed 2 bases at V and 4 bases at J, leaving 14 bases unmatched. The CDR3 totals 18 residues. The CDR3, as DNA: TGTGCCAGCAGCCAATCTGGACAGGGGAAGGGACTAGGCTATGGCTACACCTTC. Amino acid sequence: CASSQSGQGKGLGYGYTF.

The gene calls are TRBV5-1 and TRBJ2-6; TRBD1 aligns across 8 bases. CDR1 is SGHRS, CDR2 YFSETQ, per germline. The CDR3 spans 16 residues. With 4 bases clipped from V and 0 bases from J, the junction kept 3 bases outside the gene matches. CDR3 DNA sequence: TGCGCCAGCAGCGGGGACAGGACCTCTGGGGCCAACGTCCTGACTTTC. The encoded protein is CASSGDRTSGANVLTF.

This rearrangement joins TRBV10-3 to TRBJ2-7, with D possibly being TRBD1 (6 bases). The V end lost 7 bases, the J end lost 4 bases, and 17 bases lay between the germline ends. CDR3 length equals 14 residues. Germline values: CDR1 ENHRY, CDR2 SYGVKD. In nucleotides, the CDR3 is TGTGCCATCACTCAGGGGAACGGCCCGTACGAGCAGTACTTC. Residues: CAITQGNGPYEQYF.

The chain uses TRBV7-9 and TRBJ2-1; 10 positions match TRBD1. The CDR3 loop spans 17 amino acids. Germline V gives CDR1 SEHNR, CDR2 FQNEAQ (reference sequence). V gave up 5 bases and J gave up 2 bases; unmatched junction bases: 9. The CDR3 nucleotides read TGTGCCAGCAGCCCATTAGTGGGACAGGGGCCCTACAATGAGCAGTTCTTC. Translation: CASSPLVGQGPYNEQFF.

Concerning this clone itself: The junction does not match germline at one end; this may be a read error. V and J are TRBV10-3 and TRBJ2-7; 15 positions match TRBD2. Per the germline V gene, CDR1 is ENHRY and CDR2 is SYGVKD. The CDR3 has 14 amino acids. The CDR3 region has the DNA TGTGCCGTCAGGACTAGCGGGGGGGCCTACGAGCAGTACTTC. The encoded protein is CAVRTSGGAYEQYF.

The chain is built from TRBV7-9 and TRBJ2-1; a weak D match, TRBD2 (5 bases). V was trimmed by 5 bases and J by 8 bases, leaving 19 bases between them. This CDR3 is built from 15 residues. Per the germline V gene, CDR1 is SEHNR and CDR2 is FQNEAQ (reference sequence). The CDR3 coding sequence is TGTGCCAGCAGCCAAAAATACCCCGGGGTCGATGAGCAGTTCTTC. Its protein product is CASSQKYPGVDEQFF.

V gene TRBV11-3 combines with J gene TRBJ2-2; D is perhaps TRBD1 (5 bases). Per germline, CDR1 SGHNT and CDR2 YENEEA. V was clipped by 5 bases and J by 0 bases, with 10 bases between them. The CDR3 covers 15 residues. The chain's CDR3 is CASSRTFANTGELFF. As DNA, the CDR3 is TGTGCCAGCAGCCGGACATTCGCGAACACCGGGGAGCTGTTTTTT.

J is TRBJ1-2 and V is TRBV10-3, with D maybe TRBD1 (5 bases). Trimming took off 5 bases at V and 10 bases at J, with 17 bases between the two ends. The germline gives CDR1 ENHRY, CDR2 SYGVKD. This CDR3 comprises 13 residues. DNA of the CDR3: TGTGCCATCAGTTCCGACAGCCTTCTCCTCTACACCTTC. This gives the protein CAISSDSLLLYTF.

V gene TRBV12-5 combines with J gene TRBJ2-1; a weak D match, TRBD1 (6 bases). Trimming left V 0 bases short and J 4 bases short, with 16 bases between. There are 17 residues in the CDR3. The germline CDR1 and CDR2 sequences are LGHNT and FRNRAP. CDR3 in DNA: TGTGCTAGTGGTTTGGTACTCGGACAGCACAATTACAATGAGCAGTTCTTC. Amino acids: CASGLVLGQHNYNEQFF. Drawing the rest from reference TRBV12-5 and TRBJ2-1, the complete variable domain is DARVTQTPRHKVTEMGQEVTMRCQPILGHNTVFWYRQTMMQGLELLAYFRNRAPLDDSGMPKDRFSAEMPDATLATLKIQPSEPRDSAVYFCASGLVLGQHNYNEQFFGPGTRLTVL.

J is TRBJ2-5 and V is TRBV19; D gene ambiguous. Trimming took 5 bases from V and 4 from J, leaving 11 bases between them. The germline V gene encodes CDR1 LNHDA and CDR2 SQIVND (reference sequence). The CDR3 totals 13 residues. CDR3 sequence reads: CASSPSQIETQYF. The CDR3 DNA reads TGTGCCAGTAGTCCTAGTCAGATAGAGACCCAGTACTTC.

This chain connects TRBV30 to TRBJ2-7; D ambiguous. This CDR3 has 19 amino acids. Germline CDR1 reads GTSNPN; CDR2 reads SVGIG (reference sequence). Trimming cost V 0 bases and J 0 bases, with 24 bases left between them. CDR3 DNA sequence: TGTGCCTGGAGTGTTTTTTGGGCCTTGGCCTTAATTTTCTCCTACGAGCAGTACTTC. It translates to CAWSVFWALALIFSYEQYF.

In its sample, this clone was seen a few times. This chain uses TRBV2 with TRBJ1-6, with TRBD1 identical over 7 bases. Per germline, CDR1 SNHLY and CDR2 FYNNEI. CDR3 length equals 16 residues. Trimming removed 6 bases from V and 6 bases from J; junction bases left unmatched: 11. CDR3 bases: TGTGCCAGCAGAGCCCGCGGGACAGAATCTAATTCACCCCTCCACTTT. This gives the protein CASRARGTESNSPLHF.

In its sample, this clone was seen a few times. The chain combines TRBV5-1 with TRBJ2-3; 9 bases are shared with TRBD2. This CDR3 is 16 amino acids long. Trimming took 0 bases from V and 5 from J; bases not matched to a gene: 7. The germline CDR1 and CDR2 sequences are SGHRS and YFSETQ. Here the CDR3 reads CASSLDGGGAKDTQYF. The CDR3 nucleotides are TGCGCCAGCAGCTTGGATGGCGGGGGGGCCAAAGATACGCAGTATTTT.